This T cell receptor (beta chain) was recovered during a study of shared clonotypes between healthy human individuals. Across the study: Three plates each covered CD4 naive and memory; CD8 naive two, CD8 memory one. General study points: Clonotype sharing among donors was thought likely to change with sequencing depth.

The ends were cut back, 5 bases at V and 2 bases at J, with 9 bases in the middle. There are 13 residues in the CDR3. Germline V CDR1 and CDR2: KGHSH, LQKENI. Researchers divided each subset's genomic DNA evenly across several immunoSEQ plates. Method: immunoSEQ multiplex PCR; TCRdb's copy keeps in-frame clones and lacks some. The sample records approximately 2.5 million clones, approximately 94% being singletons. As for this clone: Its antigen is as yet unknown. Other DNA sequences within the sample encode an identical CDR3.

Only Caucasian adults living in Nashville, Tennessee made up the donor group. This sequence joins TRBV18 and TRBJ1-2, with D possibly being TRBD1 (6 bases). Material: naive CD4+ T cells sorted from blood. Subset noted: CD45RA+ positively selected. This TCR came from a man aged 18-30 years in good health. The CDR3 here is CASSLDRNYGYTF. The CDR3 DNA is TGTGCCAGCTCATTGGACAGAAACTATGGCTACACCTTC.